At least ten counts were recorded for the clone carrying this T cell receptor (beta chain). Its target is not known. This sample was taken from a study of CD8 T cells in ankylosing spondylitis. Broader study findings: Reportedly, significant enrichment of disease-linked clones occurred in matched ankylosing spondylitis synovial fluid. Those disease-linked clones were CD8+; they were also relatively rare in peripheral blood. Typical of ankylosing spondylitis blood, it appeared, was a TCR beta motif of several highly homologous variants.

The J segment lost 5 bases and the V segment lost 2 bases, leaving 13 bases of the junction unmatched. Germline lookup yields CDR1 SGHRS and CDR2 YFSETQ. The length of the CDR3 is 17 residues. Quantitative molecular-barcoded 5'-RACE generated the TCR beta libraries. MiXCR, applied by TCRdb to the 5' RACE reads, yields one record per CDR3 protein. The top ten hold 0.51% of the sample, which has 700,000 to 850,000 distinct CDR3 sequences, over 9.5% seen once. Sequencing input: blood, either unsorted or a sorted T cell fraction (not recorded which). J is TRBJ1-1 and V is TRBV5-1; 9 bases map to TRBD1. The TCR originated in a male donor with ankylosing spondylitis. The DNA for the CDR3 is TGCGCCAGCAGCTTAGGACAGGGGAGGGCGTCGGGGACTGAAGCTTTCTTT. Encoded protein: CASSLGQGRASGTEAFF.